This is a list of T cell receptor beta chains from one sample in a study of shared clonotypes between healthy human individuals. Using immunoSEQ multiplex PCR, the repertoire was profiled, and TCRdb retains in-frame clones only, with some absent. Found here are roughly 2.2 million clones, 92% of them singletons; the top ten hold around 0.4%. Sample: naive CD4+ T cells from PBMCs. Every receptor here comes from a man younger than 35 in good health. Some clones in this sample may be carry-over from other donors' samples. The CDR3 runs from the conserved cysteine through the conserved F or W. The D gene is left open where the match is weak. Size is omitted from some rows. Given values are once, few, many or a class for expanded clones.

>TRBD1|TRBJ2-3|TRBV4-2|-
TGTGCCAGCAGCCAAAGTTTGTGGACAGGGGGCGCAGATACGCAGTATTTT
CASSQSLWTGGADTQYF
>-|TRBJ1-4|TRBV5-4|-
TGTGCCAGCAGCTCAGGACAGATGAAGGAAAAACTGTTTTTT
CASSSGQMKEKLFF
>-|TRBJ2-5|TRBV5-1|-
TGCGCCAGCCAAGAGGGGGGAGCCCAAGAGACCCAGTACTTC
CASQEGGAQETQYF
>TRBD2|TRBJ2-1|TRBV5-6|-
TGTGCCAGCAGCGGGGCCGGGACTACCTACAATGAGCAGTTCTTC
CASSGAGTTYNEQFF
>TRBD2|TRBJ2-7|TRBV5-1|-
TGCGCCAGCAGCTTGGCCGGAAGACTAGCGGGAAGTAGCTCCTACGAGCAGTACTTC
CASSLAGRLAGSSSYEQYF
>TRBD2|TRBJ2-7|TRBV5-1|-
TGCGCCAGCAGCTTGGCCTTGCTAGCGGGAAACGAGCAGTACTTC
CASSLALLAGNEQYF
>TRBD2|TRBJ2-3|TRBV2|-
TGTGCCAGCAGTGGTAGAACTAGCGGGGTTTCCTTCACAGATACGCAGTATTTT
CASSGRTSGVSFTDTQYF
>TRBD2|TRBJ2-5|TRBV19|-
TGTGCCAGTAGCCCCGGGACTAGCGTTCAAGAGACCCAGTACTTC
CASSPGTSVQETQYF
>TRBD2|TRBJ2-1|TRBV9|-
TGTGCCAGCAGCCCTCTAGCGGAGCGGGCCGGTGAGCAGTTCTTC
CASSPLAERAGEQFF
>TRBD1|TRBJ1-1|TRBV6-6|-
TGTGCCAGCAGTTACGGGACAGGGGCCACTGAAGCTTTCTTT
CASSYGTGATEAFF
>TRBD1|TRBJ2-7|TRBV20-1|-
TGCAGTGCTAGAACTGGACAGGCTCAGTACTTC
CSARTGQAQYF
>-|TRBJ2-5|TRBV6-1|-
TGTGCCAGCAGTGAAGAAGCGGTCAAAGAGACCCAGTACTTC
CASSEEAVKETQYF
>-|TRBJ2-3|TRBV9|-
TGTGCCAGCAGCGTAGCTGGAGGGGCAGGGGCAACAGATACGCAGTATTTT
CASSVAGGAGATDTQYF
>-|TRBJ2-3|TRBV19|-
TGTGCCAGTAGTAAATGGGGGACAGATACGCAGTATTTT
CASSKWGTDTQYF
>TRBD2|TRBJ2-3|TRBV7-2|-
TGTGCCAGCAGCCTAATGGGACTAGCTGGCACAGATACGCAGTATTTT
CASSLMGLAGTDTQYF
>-|TRBJ2-1|TRBV18|-
TGTGCCAGCTCACCACTACCCTTGGCGGGGAGCTCCTACAATGAGCAGTTCTTC
CASSPLPLAGSSYNEQFF
>-|TRBJ1-2|TRBV18|-
TGTGCCAGCCGAAACGGTTCAAACTATGGCTACACCTTC
CASRNGSNYGYTF
>-|TRBJ2-7|TRBV2|-
TGTGCCAGCAGTAAGAGCAAAGATAAGCAGTACTTC
CASSKSKDKQYF
>-|TRBJ1-3|TRBV6-4|-
TGTGCCAGCAGTGAGGAACATCTCTCTGGAAACACCATATATTTT
CASSEEHLSGNTIYF
>-|TRBJ1-2|TRBV7-9|-
TGTGCCAGCAGCTTCGGCAGGGCGACAGTCTATGGCTACACCTTC
CASSFGRATVYGYTF
>TRBD2|TRBJ2-4|TRBV18|once
TGTGCCAGCTCACCACGGGCCTGGGGAGGGTCGGCCAAAAACATTCAGTACTTC
CASSPRAWGGSAKNIQYF
>-|TRBJ2-7|TRBV19|-
TGTGCCAGTACCCCAGGGGTCACAAGCTCCTACGAGCAGTACTTC
CASTPGVTSSYEQYF
>-|TRBJ1-5|TRBV19|-
TGTGCCAGTACCGCCTCCAGGGGTGGAAATCAGCCCCAGCATTTT
CASTASRGGNQPQHF
>-|TRBJ2-5|TRBV7-2|-
TGTGCCAGCAGCCTCCGGACACCAGAAGAGACCCAGTACTTC
CASSLRTPEETQYF
>-|TRBJ1-1|TRBV5-1|-
TGCGCCAGCAGCTTCTCGAACACTGAAGCTTTCTTT
CASSFSNTEAFF
>-|TRBJ2-7|TRBV6-5|-
TGTGCCAGCAGTTACTCGGTCGGGGAGCAGTACTTC
CASSYSVGEQYF
>-|TRBJ2-3|TRBV7-2|-
TGTGCCAGCAGCTTCACGGGGACCGCAGATACGCAGTATTTT
CASSFTGTADTQYF
>TRBD1|TRBJ1-2|TRBV28|-
TGTGCCAGCAATACCGGGACAGGGGATGGCGGCTACACCTTC
CASNTGTGDGGYTF
>-|TRBJ2-5|TRBV25-1|-
TGTGCCAGCAGTGACTCGTCAGGGGAAGAGACCCAGTACTTC
CASSDSSGEETQYF
>-|TRBJ2-7|TRBV2|-
TGTGCCAGCAAGATCAGGACAAATCAAAGCTCTACCTACGAGCAGTACTTC
CASKIRTNQSSTYEQYF
>TRBD1|TRBJ2-1|TRBV7-2|-
TGTGCCAGCAGCTGGACAGGGGGCGGGCAGTTCTTC
CASSWTGGGQFF
>TRBD1|TRBJ1-4|TRBV4-3|-
TGCGCCAGCAGCTCTGGGGCCTACCGGGACAGGTTTGAAAAACTGTTTTTT
CASSSGAYRDRFEKLFF
>TRBD2|TRBJ2-1|TRBV5-4|-
TGTGCCAGCAGCAAGCGGGAGGGGAATGAGCAGTTCTTC
CASSKREGNEQFF
>-|TRBJ2-7|TRBV5-6|once
TGTGCCAGCAGCTTGAGTGCAGCGGTGGTGGGGGAGCAGTACTTC
CASSLSAAVVGEQYF
>TRBD1|TRBJ1-1|TRBV7-2|-
TGTGCCAGCAGCTCCAGAGGGGGCTACACTGAAGCTTTCTTT
CASSSRGGYTEAFF
>-|TRBJ2-7|TRBV7-9|-
TGTGCCAGCAGCTTAGGACAGCAACGCTACGAGCAGTACTTC
CASSLGQQRYEQYF
>TRBD1|TRBJ1-4|TRBV7-2|-
TGTGCCAGCAGCTCGGAGGACAGGGGTTGGCACGAAAAACTGTTTTTT
CASSSEDRGWHEKLFF
>-|TRBJ1-3|TRBV5-1|-
TGCGCCAGCAGCTTTGGGACCGACTCTGGAAACACCATATATTTT
CASSFGTDSGNTIYF
>-|TRBJ1-2|TRBV5-4|-
TGTGCCAGCAGCCCTGACAGTAACTATGGCTACACCTTC
CASSPDSNYGYTF
>-|TRBJ2-1|TRBV28|-
TGTGCCAGCAGTTTGGTGGGGCTAGCCTCCTACAATGAGCAGTTCTTC
CASSLVGLASYNEQFF
>TRBD1|TRBJ2-7|TRBV15|-
TGTGCCACCAGCATAGGGACAGGCCTTTACGAGCAGTACTTC
CATSIGTGLYEQYF
>-|TRBJ1-5|TRBV28|-
TGTGCCAGCAGTCTCAGGGGTTCTCTCTATAGCAATCAGCCCCAGCATTTT
CASSLRGSLYSNQPQHF
>-|TRBJ2-3|TRBV7-3|-
TGTGCCAGCAGCGAGGACTGTAGCACAGATACGCAGTATTTT
CASSEDCSTDTQYF
>TRBD1|TRBJ2-3|TRBV30|-
TGTGCCTGGGGCCCGGGACAGGGGGAGGCAGATACGCAGTATTTT
CAWGPGQGEADTQYF
>TRBD2|TRBJ2-1|TRBV15|-
TGTGCCACCAGCAGAGACTGGAGGGAGGGCCTCCATGAGCAGTTCTTC
CATSRDWREGLHEQFF
>-|TRBJ1-4|TRBV5-1|-
TGCGCCAGCAGCTCGGGGGTTCGGGAAAAACTGTTTTTT
CASSSGVREKLFF
>-|TRBJ1-5|TRBV11-2|few
TGTGCCAGCAGTCTGACAGGAGATCAGCCCCAGCATTTT
CASSLTGDQPQHF
>-|TRBJ2-7|TRBV5-1|-
TGCGCCAGCAGCTTACCGACAGGAACCTACGAGCAGTACTTC
CASSLPTGTYEQYF
>-|TRBJ1-2|TRBV6-5|-
TGTGCCGCGGCATTGGGGGCGAACTATGGCTACACCTTC
CAAALGANYGYTF
>-|TRBJ1-1|TRBV5-6|-
TGTGCCAGCAGCTTGATGGGGATCAACACTGAAGCTTTCTTT
CASSLMGINTEAFF
>-|TRBJ2-1|TRBV9|-
TGTGCCAGCAGCGTCGCGGGGTTCTTC
CASSVAGFF
>-|TRBJ1-2|TRBV5-1|-
TGCGCCAGCAGCTTGGTTCAGGGACTAAATGGCTACACCTTC
CASSLVQGLNGYTF
>-|TRBJ2-7|TRBV28|-
TGTGCCAGCAGCTTCTTCCAGGGGTACTACGAGCAGTACTTC
CASSFFQGYYEQYF
>-|TRBJ2-2|TRBV6-6|few
TGTGCCAGCAAACAGGGTCCCGGGGAGCTGTTTTTT
CASKQGPGELFF
>-|TRBJ2-7|TRBV6-1|once
TGTGCCAGCGGAAACAGGGTCTCCTACGAGCAGTACTTC
CASGNRVSYEQYF
>TRBD2|TRBJ2-1|TRBV10-3|once
TGTGCCATCAGTGAGCTAGCGGGCTACAATGAGCAGTTCTTC
CAISELAGYNEQFF
>-|TRBJ1-4|TRBV5-6|-
TGTGCCAGCAGCTTCCCAGGCCGGGAGGAAAAACTGTTTTTT
CASSFPGREEKLFF
>-|TRBJ2-3|TRBV27|-
TGTGCCAGCAGTTTTCCCGACACAGATACGCAGTATTTT
CASSFPDTDTQYF
>TRBD2|TRBJ2-7|TRBV11-2|-
TGTGCCAGCAGCTTGGGGACTAGCGGTAACTACGAGCAGTACTTC
CASSLGTSGNYEQYF
>TRBD1|TRBJ2-4|TRBV5-1|-
TGCGCCAGCAGCTTGGGACAGGGGGGAAACATTCAGTACTTC
CASSLGQGGNIQYF